This T cell receptor (beta chain) was recorded in a study of cytomegalovirus exposure and HLA in healthy donors. Of note for this clone: The antigen is unknown.

After removal of 0 bases from V and 4 bases from J, the junction contained 2 bases not matched to a gene. Germline CDR1 KGHSH, CDR2 LQKENI. This CDR3 region has 15 residues. Study-wide results and limits: Cytomegalovirus association was listed for about 180 TCR beta chains. Later analysis associated a missense DCLRE1C variant with TCR beta V- and J-gene trimming.

The PCR employed 60 Vbeta primers together with 13 Jbeta primers. Assay: immunoSEQ multiplex PCR; the TCRdb copy retains only in-frame clones and omits some. The table for this sample gives about 140,000 clones. The sequence was collected from a male donor in good health and CMV-seronegative. V and J are TRBV18 and TRBJ2-1; 8 bases map to TRBD2. What was sequenced was PBMCs. This CDR3 reads CASSPPPGGYNEQFF. CDR3 in DNA: TGTGCCAGCTCACCACCACCGGGGGGGTACAATGAGCAGTTCTTC.